The clone carrying this TCR beta chain was seen only a few times. Its cognate antigen is unknown. This specimen comes from a study of T-cell reconstitution after alpha-beta-depleted transplantation in children. The study's findings and limits: Recipient T cells and thymic progenitors that survived gave rise to the high TCRbeta diversity observed at day 60 in some patients. There were reportedly several hundred expanded graft clones from which alpha-beta T cells came about two months after transplant. Newly produced T cells mostly provided counts and TCRbeta diversity after one year, as hyperexpanded clones declined.

Preparation of the TCRbeta library used unique molecular identifiers. TCRdb recomputed calls from the PCR reads with MiXCR, one row per CDR3 protein. The table shows 450,000 to 550,000 distinct CDR3 sequences, with roughly 10% occurring only once. V lost 6 bases to trimming and J lost 5 bases; unmatched junction nucleotides: 9. CDR1 is SGHAT, CDR2 FQNNGV, per germline. The CDR3 has 15 amino acids. This receptor was taken from a female patient aged 2-15 years who had a stem cell transplant for aplastic anemia, so the T cells may come from the graft donor. The sample in question was PBMCs, mostly from graft donor cells, obtained 180 days after TCRalphabeta/CD19-depleted stem cell transplant. This chain links TRBV11-2 with TRBJ2-3, with 9 bases identical to TRBD1. CDR3 residues: CASRTGGAEGDTQYF. CDR3 bases: TGTGCCAGCAGAACAGGGGGCGCAGAGGGAGATACGCAGTATTTT.